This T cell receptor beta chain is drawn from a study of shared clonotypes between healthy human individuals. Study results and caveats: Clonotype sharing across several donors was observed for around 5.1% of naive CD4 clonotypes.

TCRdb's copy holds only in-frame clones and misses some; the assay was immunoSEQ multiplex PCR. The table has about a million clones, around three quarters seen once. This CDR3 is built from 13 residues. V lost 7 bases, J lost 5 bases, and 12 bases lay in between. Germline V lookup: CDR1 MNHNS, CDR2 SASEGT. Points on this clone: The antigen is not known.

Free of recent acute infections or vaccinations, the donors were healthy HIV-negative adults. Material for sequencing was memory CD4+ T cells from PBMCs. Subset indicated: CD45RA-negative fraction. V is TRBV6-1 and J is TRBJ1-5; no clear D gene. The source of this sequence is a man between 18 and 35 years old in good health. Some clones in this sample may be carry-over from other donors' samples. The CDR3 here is CASKEGPHQPQHF. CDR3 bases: TGTGCCAGCAAGGAGGGTCCCCATCAGCCCCAGCATTTT.